A single sample gave rise to the 27 T cell receptor beta chains below, sequenced in a study of response to subunit inactivated influenza vaccine. In TCRdb, the RT-PCR reads were re-called with MiXCR into one record per CDR3 protein. The repertoire includes about 520,000 distinct CDR3 sequences, 6.5% to 8% of them detected once, and under 15% sits in the top ten. This material consisted of PBMCs from blood, taken less than 30 months after vaccination. These receptors were collected from a man between 50 and 75 years old who received an inactivated influenza vaccine.

The J gene is TRBJ1-1, the V gene TRBV4-3, with D tentatively TRBD1 (5 bases). CDR1 and CDR2 (germline): LGHNA, YSLEER. Trimming took off 3 bases at V and 7 bases at J, with 18 bases between the two ends. The CDR3 sequence is 15 residues long. The CDR3 is CASSHATRGRIEAFF. The CDR3, as DNA: TGCGCCAGCAGCCACGCTACCCGGGGCCGAATTGAAGCTTTCTTT.

This clonotype was detected only a few times. This sequence joins TRBV6-5 and TRBJ2-4, with 7 bases matching TRBD2. With V trimmed by 6 bases and J by 11 bases, 4 bases remained unmatched. From germline, CDR1 is MNHEY and CDR2 SVGAGI. This CDR3 has 11 residues. CDR3 protein: CASRSGTLQYF. CDR3 DNA sequence: TGTGCCAGCAGAAGCGGGACGCTTCAGTACTTC.

In its sample, this clonotype was seen a few times. The rearrangement uses TRBV30 and TRBJ2-1, with TRBD2 matching over 8 bases. Germline CDR1 GTSNPN, CDR2 SVGIG (reference sequence). The CDR3 spans 14 residues. V shed 8 bases, J shed 3 bases, and the junction held 9 bases outside the gene matches. The CDR3 DNA sequence: TGTGCCAGAAGTAGCGGGATTGGCTACAATGAGCAGTTCTTC. Translated: CARSSGIGYNEQFF.

For this clonotype: A read error is possible here, since a much larger clone lies one base away. This chain uses TRBV7-9 with TRBJ1-6; D unresolved. The germline V gene encodes CDR1 SEHNR and CDR2 FQNEAQ (reference sequence). This CDR3 comprises 15 residues. The CDR3 protein is CASSPPTRENSPVHF. In DNA, the CDR3 is TGTGCCAGCAGCCCACCTACGAGGGAAAATTCACCCGTCCACTTT.

This clonotype was detected a few times. This chain links TRBV20-1 with TRBJ2-7; 11 nucleotides match TRBD2. J was trimmed by 1 base and V by 6 bases; bases with no gene match: 5. The germline V gene has CDR1 DFQATT and CDR2 SNEGSKA (reference sequence). The CDR3 totals 14 residues. The CDR3 nucleotides read TGCAGTGCCCATAGACTAGCGGGGTCCTACGAGCAGTACTTC. Encoded protein: CSAHRLAGSYEQYF.

V and J are TRBV29-1 and TRBJ1-1, with 10 bases identical to TRBD1. The CDR3 loop spans 14 amino acids. The germline CDR1 and CDR2 sequences are SQVTM and ANQGSEA. J lost 4 bases, V lost 4 bases, and 6 bases had no gene match. CDR3 region: CSVAERTGGTEAFF. CDR3 nucleotides: TGCAGCGTTGCAGAGAGGACAGGGGGCACTGAAGCTTTCTTT.

The chain joins TRBV6-1 to TRBJ1-2; D unresolved. With 6 bases removed from V and 4 bases from J, the gap between germline ends came to 12 bases. The CDR3 has 13 residues. In germline, CDR1 is MNHNS, CDR2 SASEGT. This CDR3 reads CASSSDKFYGYTF. The CDR3 DNA sequence: TGTGCCAGCAGCTCCGACAAGTTCTATGGCTACACCTTC.

The chain links TRBV20-1 to TRBJ2-7; tentatively, D is TRBD1 (6 bases). Per the germline V gene, CDR1 is DFQATT and CDR2 is SNEGSKA (reference sequence). The CDR3 length is 14 residues. V was trimmed by 5 bases and J by 0 bases, leaving 14 bases between them. CDR3 coding DNA: TGCAGTGCTTTCGACAGGTCCAGCTCCTACGAGCAGTACTTC. This gives the protein CSAFDRSSSYEQYF.

A few counts support this clonotype. The chain uses TRBV28 and TRBJ1-5; D gene ambiguous. The CDR3 totals 12 residues. Germline values: CDR1 MDHEN, CDR2 SYDVKM. The V gene lost 11 bases and the J gene lost 5 bases, with 13 bases spanning the gap. CDR3 residues: CAASTGDQPQHF. The CDR3 coding sequence is TGTGCCGCCTCAACTGGCGATCAGCCCCAGCATTTT.

V and J are TRBV6-1 and TRBJ1-4; a possible D gene is TRBD1 (5 bases). V lost 6 bases and J 8 bases, leaving 16 bases between the germline ends. Germline CDR1 is MNHNS and CDR2 is SASEGT. The CDR3 runs to 14 residues. The DNA for the CDR3 is TGTGCCAGCAGCCCGGGACGGGGGAGGGAAAAACTGTTTTTT. The encoded protein is CASSPGRGREKLFF.

The rearrangement joins TRBV9 to TRBJ1-2; D not resolved. The CDR3 is 14 residues long. V shed 3 bases and J shed 4 bases, with 13 bases lying between them. Germline V CDR1 and CDR2: SGDLS, YYNGEE. This chain's CDR3 is CASSALGQVYGYTF. In DNA form, the CDR3 reads TGTGCCAGCAGCGCTTTAGGGCAGGTCTATGGCTACACCTTC. The full variable domain, its missing parts supplied by reference TRBV9 and TRBJ1-2, is DSGVTQTPKHLITATGQRVTLRCSPRSGDLSVYWYQQSLDQGLQFLIQYYNGEERAKGNILERFSAQQFPDLHSELNLSSLELGDSALYFCASSALGQVYGYTFGSGTRLTVV.

This clonotype turned up a few times. V is TRBV9 and J is TRBJ2-1, with TRBD2 as a possible D gene (6 bases). The CDR3 has 14 residues. CDR1 is SGDLS, CDR2 YYNGEE, per germline. V was shortened by 4 bases and J by 5 bases, with 13 bases between the two germline ends. This CDR3 is CASSLSGGNNEQFF. The CDR3 DNA sequence: TGTGCCAGCAGCCTTAGCGGAGGAAACAATGAGCAGTTCTTC.

This clonotype appeared a few times. The rearrangement uses TRBV2 and TRBJ1-5; maybe TRBD1 (5 bases). The V and J ends lost 7 bases and 1 base respectively, with 17 bases between them. Germline V lookup: CDR1 SNHLY, CDR2 FYNNEI. There are 16 residues in the CDR3. CDR3 in DNA: TGTGCCAGCACGGTGAGGGGAGGCGCGAGCAATCAGCCCCAGCATTTT. Residues: CASTVRGGASNQPQHF.

This clonotype was found a few times. The chain couples TRBV25-1 to TRBJ1-1; D uncertain. The CDR3 contains 14 residues. The V gene lost 1 base and the J gene lost 3 bases, with 9 bases spanning the gap. Germline CDR1 reads MGHDK; CDR2 reads SYGVNS. The CDR3 bases are TGTGCCAGCAGTGAATGGGCGTCATACACTGAAGCTTTCTTT. This gives the protein CASSEWASYTEAFF.

This clonotype was counted only a few times. V gene TRBV4-3 combines with J gene TRBJ2-1, with 7 bases lining up with TRBD1. There are 15 residues in the CDR3. Germline lookup yields CDR1 LGHNA and CDR2 YSLEER. V lost 3 bases to trimming and J lost 6 bases; unmatched junction nucleotides: 8. The CDR3 nucleotides are TGCGCCAGCAGCCATGCGAGGGGGCTGTCCAATGAGCAGTTCTTC. Translating gives CASSHARGLSNEQFF.

This clonotype was counted between two and nine times. The rearrangement joins TRBV20-1 to TRBJ1-3; 7 positions agree with TRBD1. Losses at the gene ends were 4 bases for V and 3 bases for J; bases not matched to a gene: 3. The CDR3 runs 13 residues. Germline loops: CDR1 DFQATT, CDR2 SNEGSKA (reference sequence). The CDR3, as DNA: TGCAGTGCTAAGACAGGGTTTGGAAACACCATATATTTT. Amino acid sequence: CSAKTGFGNTIYF.

There are many counts of this clonotype. The chain uses TRBV20-1 and TRBJ2-7; D uncertain. V was trimmed by 3 bases and J by 0 bases, leaving 12 bases between them. CDR3 length equals 14 residues. Germline CDR1 is DFQATT and CDR2 is SNEGSKA (reference sequence). The CDR3 here is CSASLQTASYEQYF. CDR3 in DNA: TGCAGTGCTAGCTTACAGACGGCCTCCTACGAGCAGTACTTC.

The chain has TRBV9 and TRBJ2-1; D assignment may be TRBD1 or TRBD2 (5 bases each). The CDR3 length is 14 residues. V lost 0 bases and J lost 8, with 12 bases in between. CDR1 and CDR2 from the germline V gene are SGDLS and YYNGEE. This CDR3 is CASSVGGSHDEQFF. The CDR3 bases are TGTGCCAGCAGCGTAGGGGGGAGTCACGATGAGCAGTTCTTC.

This clonotype has just a few counts. This chain connects TRBV24-1 to TRBJ2-2; D is perhaps TRBD1 (6 bases). The CDR3 totals 16 residues. The V end lost 0 bases, the J end lost 3 bases, and 10 bases lay between the germline ends. Germline CDR1 reads KGHDR; CDR2 reads SFDVKD. The CDR3 DNA is TGTGCCACCAGTGATTTGGGGGGCGCGGACACCGGGGAGCTGTTTTTT. It specifies CATSDLGGADTGELFF.

This clonotype turned up a few times. CDR3 sequence reads: CATSDPRGTNEKLFF. The CDR3 DNA follows: TGTGCCACCAGTGATCCTCGGGGAACTAATGAAAAACTGTTTTTT. The chain has TRBV24-1 and TRBJ1-4, with D unresolved. The CDR3 is 15 amino acids. Trimming cost V 3 bases and J 1 base, with 8 bases left between them. From germline, CDR1 is KGHDR and CDR2 SFDVKD.

Ten or more counts support this clonotype. The V gene is TRBV6-5, the J gene TRBJ2-1; tentative D call: TRBD2 (5 bases). In germline, CDR1 is MNHEY, CDR2 SVGAGI. Trimming took off 6 bases at V and 9 bases at J, with 12 bases between the two ends. The CDR3 length is 12 residues. In DNA form, the CDR3 reads TGTGCCAGCAGCCCACTAGGCGGTGAGCAGTTCTTC. Its protein is CASSPLGGEQFF.

V is TRBV25-1 and J is TRBJ1-3; 9 bases line up with TRBD1. Trimming removed 4 bases from V and 8 bases from J; junction bases left unmatched: 6. The germline V gene encodes CDR1 MGHDK and CDR2 SYGVNS. The CDR3 totals 14 residues. The CDR3 spells CASSAGQGWDTIYF. The CDR3 DNA reads TGTGCCAGCAGTGCGGGACAGGGTTGGGACACCATATATTTT. The complete variable domain, with remaining parts taken from reference TRBV25-1 and TRBJ1-3, reads EADIYQTPRYLVIGTGKKITLECSQTMGHDKMYWYQQDPGMELHLIHYSYGVNSTEKGDLSSESTVSRIRTEHFPLTLESARPSHTSQYLCASSAGQGWDTIYFGEGSWLTVV.

The rearrangement joins TRBV12-3 or TRBV12-4 to TRBJ2-7; 7 bases agree with TRBD1. This CDR3 comprises 13 residues. The V segment lost 6 bases and the J segment 3 bases; nucleotides outside the gene matches: 5. The CDR3 is CASSMNRGYEQYF. The CDR3 DNA is TGTGCCAGCAGCATGAACAGGGGCTACGAGCAGTACTTC.

The rearrangement links TRBV30 to TRBJ1-2; tentatively, D is TRBD1 (6 bases). Germline assignment: CDR1 GTSNPN and CDR2 SVGIG (reference sequence). CDR3 length: 13 amino acids. Trimming removed 8 bases from V and 2 bases from J, with 15 bases in between. The CDR3 here is CAITTGHNYGYTF. CDR3 sequence (DNA): TGTGCCATAACTACGGGACACAACTATGGCTACACCTTC.

This clonotype was observed many times. V gene TRBV11-2 combines with J gene TRBJ2-7; 7 positions agree with TRBD1. The CDR3 consists of 15 residues. Germline values: CDR1 SGHAT, CDR2 FQNNGV. After removal of 1 base from V and 3 bases from J, the junction contained 6 bases not matched to a gene. CDR3 sequence: CASSLVYRGGYEQYF. Here the CDR3 DNA reads TGTGCCAGCAGCTTAGTGTACAGGGGCGGCTACGAGCAGTACTTC. Using reference TRBV11-2 and TRBJ2-7 for the parts outside the CDR3, the full variable domain is EAGVAQSPRYKIIEKRQSVAFWCNPISGHATLYWYQQILGQGPKLLIQFQNNGVVDDSQLPKDRFSAERLKGVDSTLKIQPAKLEDSAVYLCASSLVYRGGYEQYFGPGTRLTVT.

V and J are TRBV29-1 and TRBJ2-5, with D tentatively TRBD1 (5 bases). Trimming cost V 3 bases and J 4 bases, with 12 bases left between them. The CDR3 has 13 amino acids. In germline, CDR1 is SQVTM, CDR2 ANQGSEA. As DNA, the CDR3 is TGCAGCGTTGATTGGCAGGGTGGAGAGACCCAGTACTTC. Translating gives CSVDWQGGETQYF.

This clonotype was picked up a small number of times. CDR3 nucleotides: TGCGCCAGCAGCGAGGTAGCGGGATCGGAGACAGATACGCAGTATTTT. It codes for CASSEVAGSETDTQYF. The J gene is TRBJ2-3, the V gene TRBV5-1; 8 positions agree with TRBD2. Trimming removed 4 bases from V and 3 bases from J; junction bases left unmatched: 10. CDR1 is SGHRS and CDR2 is YFSETQ in the germline V gene. The length of the CDR3 is 16 residues.